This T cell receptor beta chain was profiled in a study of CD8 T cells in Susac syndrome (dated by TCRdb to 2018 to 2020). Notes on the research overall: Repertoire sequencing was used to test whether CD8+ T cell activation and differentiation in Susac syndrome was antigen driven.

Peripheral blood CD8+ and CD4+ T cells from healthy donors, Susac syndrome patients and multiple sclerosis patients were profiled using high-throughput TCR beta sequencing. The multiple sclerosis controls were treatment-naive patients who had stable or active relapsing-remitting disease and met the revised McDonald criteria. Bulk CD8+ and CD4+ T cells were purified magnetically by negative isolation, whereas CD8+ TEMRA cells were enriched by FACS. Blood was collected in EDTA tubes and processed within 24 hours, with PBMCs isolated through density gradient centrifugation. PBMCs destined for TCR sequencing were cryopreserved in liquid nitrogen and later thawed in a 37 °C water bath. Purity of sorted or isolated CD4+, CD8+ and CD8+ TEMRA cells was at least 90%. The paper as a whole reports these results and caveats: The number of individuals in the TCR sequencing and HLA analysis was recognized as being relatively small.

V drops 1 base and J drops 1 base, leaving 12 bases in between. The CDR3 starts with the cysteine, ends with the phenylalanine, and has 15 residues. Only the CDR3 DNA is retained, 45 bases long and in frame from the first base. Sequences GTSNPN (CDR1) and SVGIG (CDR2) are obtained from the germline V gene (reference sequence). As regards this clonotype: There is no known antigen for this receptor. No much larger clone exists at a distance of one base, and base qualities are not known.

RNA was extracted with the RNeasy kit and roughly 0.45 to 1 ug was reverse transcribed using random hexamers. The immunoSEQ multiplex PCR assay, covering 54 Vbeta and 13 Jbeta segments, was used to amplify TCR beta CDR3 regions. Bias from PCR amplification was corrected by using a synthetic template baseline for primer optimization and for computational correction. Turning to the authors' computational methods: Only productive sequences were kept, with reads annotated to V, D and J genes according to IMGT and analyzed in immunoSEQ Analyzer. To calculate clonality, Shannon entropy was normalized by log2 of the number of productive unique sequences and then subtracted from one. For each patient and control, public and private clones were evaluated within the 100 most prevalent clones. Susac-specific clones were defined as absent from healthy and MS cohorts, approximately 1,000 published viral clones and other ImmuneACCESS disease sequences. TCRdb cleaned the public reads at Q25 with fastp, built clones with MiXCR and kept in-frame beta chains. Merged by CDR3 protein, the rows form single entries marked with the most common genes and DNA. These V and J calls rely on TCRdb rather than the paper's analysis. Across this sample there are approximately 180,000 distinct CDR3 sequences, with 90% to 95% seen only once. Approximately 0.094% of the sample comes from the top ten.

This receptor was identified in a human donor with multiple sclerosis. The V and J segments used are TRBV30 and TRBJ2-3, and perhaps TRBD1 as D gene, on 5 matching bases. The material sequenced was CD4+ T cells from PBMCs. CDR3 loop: CAWSATIGGTDTQYF. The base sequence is TGTGCCTGGAGTGCTACCATAGGGGGCACAGATACGCAGTATTTT. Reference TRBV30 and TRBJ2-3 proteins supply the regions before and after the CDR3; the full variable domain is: SQTIHQWPATLVQPVGSPLSLECTVEGTSNPNLYWYRQAAGRGLQLLFYSVGIGQISSEVPQNLSASRPQDRQFILSSKKLLLSDSGFYLCAWSATIGGTDTQYFGPGTRLTVL.